A selection of T cell receptor beta chains follows, all from one sample in a study of early stage breast cancer tumors. Here immunoSEQ multiplex PCR was the method, and the copy in TCRdb shows in-frame clones only, minus some. The sample has over 25,000 clones, 75% to 90% seen once. The sample was blood. The receptors stem from a person aged 55-75 years with breast cancer. CDR3s include the opening cysteine and the closing phenylalanine or tryptophan. D genes are given only for firm matches. Not every row has a clone size; where given, it reads once, few, many or a size class.

D,J,V,size,DNA,CDR3
-,TRBJ2-7,TRBV2,-,TGTGCCAGCGACACTGAAGACTCCTACGAGCAGTACTTC,CASDTEDSYEQYF
-,TRBJ2-3,TRBV4-2,-,TGTGCCAGCAGCCAAGAAGTACTACGCACAGATACGCAGTATTTT,CASSQEVLRTDTQYF
-,TRBJ1-1,TRBV20-1,-,TGCAAGCCGGGGAATCCTGAAGCTTTCTTT,CKPGNPEAFF
TRBD1,TRBJ1-5,TRBV7-9,-,TGTGCCAGCAGCTTAGTTGGACAGGGGGCCGGTCAGCCCCAGCATTTT,CASSLVGQGAGQPQHF
-,TRBJ2-7,TRBV28,-,TGTGCCAACGACCCCTCAGGCCCCTACGAGCAGTACTTC,CANDPSGPYEQYF
-,TRBJ1-1,TRBV7-2,-,TGTGCCAGCAGCTTCATATCAACAGCAGCTTTCTTT,CASSFISTAAFF
TRBD2,TRBJ2-1,TRBV7-8,-,TGTGCCAGCAACTCCATTCCTGACCTAGCGGGAGACTACAATGAGCAGTTCTTC,CASNSIPDLAGDYNEQFF
TRBD2,TRBJ2-3,TRBV29-1,-,TGCAGCGTTGCGGGGGGAAGCACAGATACGCAGTATTTT,CSVAGGSTDTQYF
-,TRBJ1-5,TRBV2,few,TGTGCCAGCAGTGAGAGACAATGGCAGCCCCAGCATTTT,CASSERQWQPQHF
TRBD2,TRBJ2-1,TRBV27,-,TGTGCCAGCGGATTTGGGGGACTAGCGTTAAATGAGCAGTTCTTC,CASGFGGLALNEQFF
-,TRBJ2-3,TRBV11-2,-,TGTGCCAGCAGCTACTTTACAGATACGCAGTATTTT,CASSYFTDTQYF
TRBD2,TRBJ2-7,TRBV28,-,TGTGCCAGCAATCCTCCTAGCGGGAGCTCCTACGAGCAGTACTTC,CASNPPSGSSYEQYF
TRBD2,TRBJ2-7,TRBV13,once,TGTGCCAGCAGCCCCCGGACTAGCGGAACCTTCACGGGCCACGAGCAGTACTTC,CASSPRTSGTFTGHEQYF
-,TRBJ2-1,TRBV29-1,-,TGCAGCGCGCATCTTGGGCAATCCTACAATGAGCAGTTCTTC,CSAHLGQSYNEQFF
-,TRBJ2-3,TRBV7-2,-,TGTGCCAGCAGCTTAGGAGGGCTGAGGGCAGATACGCAGTATTTT,CASSLGGLRADTQYF
TRBD2,TRBJ2-3,TRBV4-3,-,TGCGCCAGCAGCCCAGGACTAGCGGGAGGAGGGGATACGCAGTATTTT,CASSPGLAGGGDTQYF
-,TRBJ2-2,TRBV9,-,TGTGCCAGCAGCGTACAGGGCATAGACACCGGGGAGCTGTTTTTT,CASSVQGIDTGELFF
-,TRBJ2-7,TRBV7-2,-,TGTGCCAGCAGCTTATTCCGGGGAAGCTCCTACGAGCAGTACTTC,CASSLFRGSSYEQYF
TRBD1,TRBJ1-4,TRBV19,-,TGTGCCAGTAGTTCCGGACAGGCCGTCTCTGAAAAACTGTTTTTT,CASSSGQAVSEKLFF
TRBD1,TRBJ2-6,TRBV19,-,TGTGCCAGTAGTAGGGGGACAGTTAGCTCTGGGGCCAACGTCCTGACTTTC,CASSRGTVSSGANVLTF
-,TRBJ2-7,TRBV6-1,-,TGTGCCAGCAGAGCATCGGGCAACAGGTACGAGCAGTACTTC,CASRASGNRYEQYF
TRBD2,TRBJ2-3,TRBV7-2,-,TGTGCCAGCAGCTTAACCAGCGGGGTCACAGATACGCAGTATTTT,CASSLTSGVTDTQYF
-,TRBJ2-5,TRBV5-6,-,TGTGCCAGCAGCTTGGGCAGGGTGGAGACCCAGTACTTC,CASSLGRVETQYF
-,TRBJ1-1,TRBV5-1,-,TGCGCCAGCACAACGTCACCGACAGCCTCGAACACTGAAGCTTTCTTT,CASTTSPTASNTEAFF
TRBD1,TRBJ1-2,TRBV6-1,-,TGTGCCAGCAGTGAATCGGACAGGGTCTATGGCTACACCTTC,CASSESDRVYGYTF
-,TRBJ2-3,TRBV7-9,-,TGTGCCAGCAGCCCTCATAGCCTGAGCACAGATACGCAGTATTTT,CASSPHSLSTDTQYF
TRBD1,TRBJ1-2,TRBV7-9,-,TGTGCCAGCAGCCTCTCGACAGGGGGCGGCTATGGCTACACCTTC,CASSLSTGGGYGYTF
-,TRBJ1-4,TRBV11-2,-,TGTGCCAGCAGCTCGAATGGCGGGGGAGAAAAACTGTTTTTT,CASSSNGGGEKLFF
TRBD2,TRBJ2-2,TRBV2,-,TGTGCCAGCAGTGAGCAGGGACTAGCGAACACCGGGGAGCTGTTTTTT,CASSEQGLANTGELFF
-,TRBJ1-2,TRBV18,-,TGTGCCAGCTCACCCGGACAGTTGAACTATGGCTACACCTTC,CASSPGQLNYGYTF
TRBD1,TRBJ1-4,TRBV6-4,-,TGTGCCAGCAGTCCCGGGACAGAGAATGAAAAACTGTTTTTT,CASSPGTENEKLFF
TRBD2,TRBJ2-1,TRBV7-9,-,TGTGCCAGCAGCTTTGGAATGGGACTAGCCCGCGATGAGCAGTTCTTC,CASSFGMGLARDEQFF
TRBD1,TRBJ1-2,TRBV5-4,-,TGTGCCAGCAGCCCTCGGGGACAGGACTATGGCTACACCTTC,CASSPRGQDYGYTF
-,TRBJ2-2,TRBV7-9,-,TGTGCCAGCAGCACACAGGGTAACACCGGGGAGCTGTTTTTT,CASSTQGNTGELFF
-,TRBJ1-3,TRBV11-3,-,TGTGCCAGCAGCCCCGTTCGGGGGGGAAACACCATATATTTT,CASSPVRGGNTIYF
TRBD1,TRBJ2-3,TRBV4-2,-,TGTGCCAGCAGCCAAGATCAGGGGGAGCCTAGCACAGATACGCAGTATTTT,CASSQDQGEPSTDTQYF
-,TRBJ2-5,TRBV19,few,TGTGCCAGTACCTCCTCTCCCGGGGGGCCAGGGGAGACCCAGTACTTC,CASTSSPGGPGETQYF
-,TRBJ2-1,TRBV2,-,TGTGCCAGCACCGTGACCGGGACCTACAATGAGCAGTTCTTC,CASTVTGTYNEQFF
-,TRBJ1-1,TRBV9,-,TGTGCCAGCAGCGTAGATTCCGGGACACCGACTGGACACACTGAAGCTTTCTTT,CASSVDSGTPTGHTEAFF
TRBD1,TRBJ2-7,TRBV5-1,-,TGCGCCAGCAGCACAGGGGGCAACGAGCAGTACTTC,CASSTGGNEQYF
TRBD1,TRBJ1-4,TRBV5-1,-,TGCGCCAGCAGCTTGGCGGGACAGGGCAATGAAAAACTGTTTTTT,CASSLAGQGNEKLFF
TRBD1,TRBJ1-1,TRBV7-9,once,TGTGCCAGCAGCTTCCGGGACAGGGGAACTGAAGCTTTCTTT,CASSFRDRGTEAFF
-,TRBJ2-1,TRBV29-1,-,TGCAGCGTCGAACGGCGGGAACCTGAGCAGTTCTTC,CSVERREPEQFF